Each of the 29 T cell receptor beta chains below was sequenced from the same sample in a study of blood T cell repertoires in COVID-19 (dated by TCRdb to between 2020 and 2021). The protocol used for the library was the immunoSEQ multiplex PCR assay. What TCRdb holds here is the immuneACCESS table cut down to in-frame rearrangements. Part of the clones is not present; checked against another copy, under half of the missing clones reflect an unresolved V gene, and the others are unexplained. This sample has about 17,000 clones in its table, and about 92% of those were observed once. The ten largest clones add up to approximately 5% of the sample. The sequencing sample was made of peripheral blood. The receptors originated from a human donor in a cohort sampled during active COVID-19.

This clone was found once. The chain combines TRBV9 with TRBJ2-3, with D tentatively TRBD2 (6 bases). V shed 2 bases and J shed 7 bases, with 23 bases lying between them. The CDR3 length is 17 residues. Per the germline V gene, CDR1 is SGDLS and CDR2 is YYNGEE. The chain's CDR3 is CASSVGPHGGSANTQYF. The CDR3 region has the DNA TGTGCCAGCAGCGTCGGTCCACACGGAGGGTCCGCCAATACGCAGTATTTT.

The rearrangement links TRBV10-3 to TRBJ1-2; no clear D. Germline loops: CDR1 ENHRY, CDR2 SYGVKD. There are 12 residues in the CDR3. Trimming shortened V by 2 bases and J by 7 bases, and 8 bases separated the two germline ends. CDR3 sequence reads: CAISEGSGGYTF. In DNA, the CDR3 is TGTGCCATCAGTGAGGGGTCGGGTGGCTACACCTTC.

The chain employs TRBV9 and TRBJ1-2, with D possibly being TRBD1 (6 bases). This CDR3 region has 15 residues. The ends were cut back, 3 bases at V and 3 bases at J, with 15 bases in the middle. In germline, CDR1 is SGDLS, CDR2 YYNGEE. CDR3 sequence: CASSAHRVSDYGYTF. The CDR3 coding sequence is TGTGCCAGCAGCGCCCACAGGGTATCGGACTATGGCTACACCTTC.

V and J are TRBV7-9 and TRBJ2-3, with a possible D match to TRBD2 (6 bases). Germline CDR1 SEHNR, CDR2 FQNEAQ (reference sequence). The length of the CDR3 is 15 residues. V lost 3 bases and J lost 6, with 16 bases in between. This chain's CDR3 is CASSFGTGTEDTQYF. DNA for the CDR3: TGTGCCAGCAGCTTTGGGACTGGAACTGAGGATACGCAGTATTTT.

The chain uses TRBV5-4 and TRBJ2-5, with 10 bases fitting TRBD2. V was pared by 2 bases and J by 4 bases, with 8 bases of the junction left unmatched. The CDR3 totals 16 residues. Per germline, CDR1 SGHNT and CDR2 YYREEE (reference sequence). CDR3 sequence: CASSFLSGGGLETQYF. The CDR3 coding sequence is TGTGCCAGCAGCTTTCTGAGCGGGGGGGGCCTAGAGACCCAGTACTTC.

The CDR3 coding sequence is TGCGCCAGCAGCCGAACTCGGACAGGGGTAGACTATGGCTACACCTTC. It specifies CASSRTRTGVDYGYTF. V and J are TRBV4-3 and TRBJ1-2; TRBD1 matches at 9 bases. The CDR3 consists of 16 residues. Trimming cost V 4 bases and J 3 bases; bases outside gene matches: 9. CDR1 is LGHNA and CDR2 is YSLEER in the germline V gene.

The chain joins TRBV4-3 to TRBJ2-4, with TRBD1 matching over 7 bases. Germline CDR1 LGHNA, CDR2 YSLEER. The CDR3 consists of 14 residues. V lost 2 bases to trimming and J lost 6 bases; unmatched junction nucleotides: 4. In DNA form, the CDR3 reads TGCGCCAGCAGCCAAACGAGGACAGGAAACATTCAGTACTTC. The encoded protein is CASSQTRTGNIQYF.

With respect to this clone: The junction does not match germline at one end; this may be a read error. V and J are TRBV5-6 and TRBJ1-6; D is undetermined. Per the germline V gene, CDR1 is SGHDT and CDR2 is YYEEEE. The CDR3 is made up of 14 amino acids. CDR3 sequence (DNA): TGTGCCAGCAGCTTGGCTTCCTTTAATTCACCCCTCCACTTT. Its protein product is CASSLASFNSPLHF.

The chain joins TRBV19 to TRBJ1-3; D remains ambiguous. V lost 2 bases, J lost 0 bases, and 8 bases lay in between. Germline V lookup: CDR1 LNHDA, CDR2 SQIVND (reference sequence). The CDR3 spans 15 residues. The CDR3 coding sequence is TGTGCCAGTAGTATATCAGGTTACTCTGGAAACACCATATATTTT. Its translation: CASSISGYSGNTIYF.

V gene TRBV30 combines with J gene TRBJ2-1; D is unresolved. Between the trimmed V and J ends, which lost 0 bases and 9 bases, there was a span of 9 bases. The CDR3 spans 12 residues. Germline-derived CDR1 and CDR2 are GTSNPN and SVGIG (reference sequence). In nucleotides, the CDR3 is TGTGCCTGGAGTGTACGTCTCGGTGAGCAGTTCTTC. Protein: CAWSVRLGEQFF.

J is TRBJ1-1 and V is TRBV11-2, with D possibly matching TRBD1 (5 bases). Trimming pared 5 bases from V and 1 base from J, leaving 14 bases between. This CDR3 comprises 15 residues. Germline lookup yields CDR1 SGHAT and CDR2 FQNNGV. The CDR3 sequence is CASSPRMGQNTEAFF. CDR3 DNA: TGTGCCAGCAGCCCCAGGATGGGGCAGAACACTGAAGCTTTCTTT.

The chain is built from TRBV24-1 and TRBJ1-1; unclear D gene. The V gene lost 12 bases and the J gene lost 7 bases, with 14 bases spanning the gap. Germline CDR1 KGHDR, CDR2 SFDVKD. The CDR3 contains 11 residues. The CDR3 loop reads CAPTPRHEAFF. The CDR3, as DNA: TGTGCCCCTACTCCCAGGCATGAAGCTTTCTTT.

The V and J genes are TRBV4-3 and TRBJ1-1, with 9 bases that match TRBD1. This CDR3 has 16 residues. The ends lost 3 bases at V and 4 bases at J; junction bases unmatched: 9. The germline CDR1 and CDR2 sequences are LGHNA and YSLEER. CDR3 region: CASSQYRGPGGTEAFF. Here the CDR3 DNA reads TGCGCCAGCAGCCAGTACAGGGGGCCTGGAGGCACTGAAGCTTTCTTT.

The rearrangement links TRBV19 to TRBJ1-4; TRBD1 matches 9 bases. V dropped 7 bases and J dropped 5; count of bases not matched to a gene: 5. Per the germline V gene, CDR1 is LNHDA and CDR2 is SQIVND (reference sequence). This CDR3 has 14 residues. The CDR3 is CASKVGTGNEKLFF. CDR3 DNA: TGTGCCAGTAAGGTCGGGACAGGGAATGAAAAACTGTTTTTT.

The chain is built from TRBV4-1 and TRBJ1-1, with a tentative D call TRBD1 (6 bases). The germline V and J ends were trimmed by 3 bases and 8 bases, with 10 bases remaining between them. Germline lookup yields CDR1 MGHRA and CDR2 YSYEKL. The CDR3 length is 12 residues. The CDR3, as DNA: TGCGCCAGCAGCCAGTTGGGACAAGAAGCTTTCTTT. As protein: CASSQLGQEAFF.

The chain joins TRBV9 to TRBJ1-1; 8 bases align to TRBD1. The CDR3 is 15 residues long. V lost 3 bases, J lost 1 base, and 5 bases stayed unmatched. The germline gives CDR1 SGDLS, CDR2 YYNGEE. This chain's CDR3 is CASSEPGTGNTEAFF. Here the CDR3 DNA reads TGTGCCAGCAGCGAACCCGGGACAGGGAACACTGAAGCTTTCTTT.

The rearrangement links TRBV19 to TRBJ2-1; a weak D match, TRBD2 (6 bases). From germline, CDR1 is LNHDA and CDR2 SQIVND (reference sequence). This CDR3 contains 15 residues. The V gene lost 6 bases and the J gene lost 10 bases, with 22 bases spanning the gap. The CDR3 is CASRTTGTPSGEQFF. CDR3 sequence (DNA): TGTGCCAGTAGAACTACCGGGACTCCATCAGGGGAGCAGTTCTTC.

This chain joins TRBV30 and TRBJ2-3, with D possibly being TRBD2 (5 bases). Germline V gives CDR1 GTSNPN, CDR2 SVGIG (reference sequence). The germline V and J ends were trimmed by 3 bases and 6 bases, with 7 bases remaining between them. The CDR3 covers 11 residues. The CDR3 sequence: CAWRRGDTQYF. CDR3 in DNA: TGTGCCTGGAGAAGAGGGGATACGCAGTATTTT.

This sequence joins TRBV7-2 and TRBJ2-7; 8 bases match TRBD1. CDR3 length: 13 amino acids. V lost 5 bases and J lost 4; bases outside the gene matches: 4. Germline lookup yields CDR1 SGHTA and CDR2 FQGNSA. CDR3 residues: CASSGQGAYEQYF. CDR3 nucleotide sequence: TGTGCCAGCAGCGGTCAGGGGGCGTACGAGCAGTACTTC.

V usage is TRBV11-2 and J usage is TRBJ1-6; D unclear. This CDR3 has 15 residues. CDR1 and CDR2 from the germline V gene are SGHAT and FQNNGV. Trimming stripped 2 bases from V and 8 bases from J, with 13 bases between. CDR3 sequence reads: CASSLIYGVHSPLHF. The CDR3 DNA reads TGTGCCAGCAGCTTAATTTACGGGGTTCATTCACCCCTCCACTTT.

CDR3 nucleotides: TGTGCCAGCAGCGCTAGCAGTTTGGACCTCAATGAGCAGTTCTTC. It yields the protein CASSASSLDLNEQFF. The V gene is TRBV9, the J gene TRBJ2-1; tentative D call: TRBD2 (5 bases). CDR3 length: 15 amino acids. Trimming took 3 bases from V and 6 from J, leaving 16 bases between them. Germline loops: CDR1 SGDLS, CDR2 YYNGEE.

J is TRBJ1-2 and V is TRBV19; D may be TRBD1 (6 bases). Between the trimmed V and J ends, which lost 2 bases and 2 bases, there was a span of 12 bases. The CDR3 contains 15 residues. The germline gives CDR1 LNHDA, CDR2 SQIVND (reference sequence). CDR3 sequence (DNA): TGTGCCAGTAGTATATCCCACAGGGAGAACTATGGCTACACCTTC. The encoded protein is CASSISHRENYGYTF.

The chain links TRBV4-1 to TRBJ2-7, with TRBD2 identical over 7 bases. Germline CDR1 is MGHRA and CDR2 is YSYEKL. V gave up 1 base and J gave up 0 bases; unmatched junction bases: 6. The CDR3 extends over 16 amino acids. CDR3 in DNA: TGCGCCAGCAGCCAAGTCGGGGGGTCGAGCTCCTACGAGCAGTACTTC. Translating gives CASSQVGGSSSYEQYF.

The chain is built from TRBV4-1 and TRBJ1-5, with D possibly TRBD1 on 5 matching bases. V was pared by 6 bases and J by 4 bases, with 7 bases between. CDR1 MGHRA and CDR2 YSYEKL come from the germline V gene. This CDR3 has 12 amino acids. This chain's CDR3 is CASSGGNQPQHF. Here the CDR3 DNA reads TGCGCCAGCAGTGGGGGGAATCAGCCCCAGCATTTT.

The gene calls are TRBV11-2 and TRBJ2-7; no definite D call. V was shortened by 5 bases and J by 1 base, with 6 bases between the two germline ends. The CDR3 covers 12 residues. CDR1 is SGHAT, CDR2 FQNNGV, per germline. The CDR3 coding sequence is TGTGCCAGCAGCCCTAGGTCCTACGAGCAGTACTTC. The encoded protein is CASSPRSYEQYF.

The rearrangement uses TRBV19 and TRBJ2-7; TRBD2 agrees at 11 bases. The CDR3 runs 15 residues. Germline CDR1 LNHDA, CDR2 SQIVND (reference sequence). J gave up 4 bases and V 4 bases, and 6 bases lay outside the gene matches. The CDR3 loop reads CASSTASGGPYEQYF. CDR3 coding DNA: TGTGCCAGTAGTACCGCTAGCGGGGGGCCTTACGAGCAGTACTTC.

CDR3 nucleotide sequence: TGTGCCAGCAGCTTGACAGGGTGGGTCGGGGAGCTGTTTTTT. This encodes CASSLTGWVGELFF. The V gene is TRBV11-2, the J gene TRBJ2-2; 7 bases fit TRBD1. J gave up 7 bases and V 3 bases, and 5 bases lay outside the gene matches. Germline CDR1 is SGHAT and CDR2 is FQNNGV. The CDR3 totals 14 residues.

The CDR3, as DNA: TGTGCCGCCGGGACTTTTAATAATTCACCCCTCCACTTT. It translates to CAAGTFNNSPLHF. The chain recombines TRBV28 with TRBJ1-6; D is perhaps TRBD1 (5 bases). The germline V gene encodes CDR1 MDHEN and CDR2 SYDVKM. There are 13 residues in the CDR3. The V and J ends lost 11 bases and 5 bases respectively, with 13 bases between them.

The chain has TRBV7-9 and TRBJ2-7, with 9 bases fitting TRBD1. Germline loops: CDR1 SEHNR, CDR2 FQNEAQ (reference sequence). Trimming at V came to 5 bases and at J to 3 bases, leaving 8 bases not matched to a gene. The CDR3 totals 15 residues. CDR3 in amino acids: CASSPGTGTLYEQYF. DNA for the CDR3: TGTGCCAGCAGCCCCGGGACAGGGACCCTCTACGAGCAGTACTTC.